The rows below give T cell receptor beta chains drawn from one sample of a study of CD8 T cells in ankylosing spondylitis. Using its own MiXCR run on the 5' RACE reads, TCRdb lists one record per CDR3 protein. The table records some 250,000 distinct CDR3 sequences, 8.6% of them present only once. The sample consisted of blood, either unsorted or a sorted T cell fraction (not recorded which). Every receptor here comes from a male donor with ankylosing spondylitis or in good health (not recorded which). The CDR3 runs from the conserved cysteine through the conserved F or W. D genes are given only for firm matches. Clone size, where shown, is once, few, many, or a class for clones that have expanded.

d_gene: NA; abundance: many; j_gene: TRBJ1-1; len: 13; v_gene: TRBV4-2; CDR3aa: CASSQERNTEAFF; CDR3nt: TGTGCCAGCAGCCAAGAGAGGAACACTGAAGCTTTCTTT
d_gene: TRBD1; abundance: many; j_gene: TRBJ2-1; len: 13; v_gene: TRBV5-5; CDR3aa: CASSPDRGDEQFF; CDR3nt: TGTGCCAGCAGCCCCGACAGGGGAGATGAGCAGTTCTTC
d_gene: NA; abundance: few; j_gene: TRBJ1-1; len: 17; v_gene: TRBV6-1; CDR3aa: CASSGRVGGPSNTEAFF; CDR3nt: TGTGCCAGCAGTGGGAGGGTTGGGGGACCATCGAACACTGAAGCTTTCTTT
d_gene: TRBD2; abundance: NA; j_gene: TRBJ2-3; len: 16; v_gene: TRBV7-2; CDR3aa: CASSLVGTSGENTQYF; CDR3nt: TGTGCCAGCAGCTTAGTCGGGACTAGCGGAGAGAATACGCAGTATTTT
d_gene: NA; abundance: many; j_gene: TRBJ2-7; len: 11; v_gene: TRBV20-1; CDR3aa: CSAIKGYEQYF; CDR3nt: TGCAGTGCTATAAAGGGATACGAGCAGTACTTC
d_gene: NA; abundance: NA; j_gene: TRBJ2-7; len: 14; v_gene: TRBV7-2; CDR3aa: CASTLGELSYEQYF; CDR3nt: TGTGCCAGCACCCTAGGAGAGCTCTCCTACGAGCAGTACTTC
d_gene: NA; abundance: many; j_gene: TRBJ2-4; len: 16; v_gene: TRBV11-1; CDR3aa: CASSLTITARGDIQYF; CDR3nt: TGTGCCAGCAGCTTAACTATCACAGCACGTGGGGACATTCAGTACTTC
d_gene: TRBD1; abundance: many; j_gene: TRBJ1-5; len: 16; v_gene: TRBV20-1; CDR3aa: CSAHGTGGRGNQPQHF; CDR3nt: TGCAGTGCCCACGGGACAGGGGGTAGGGGGAATCAGCCCCAGCATTTT
d_gene: NA; abundance: many; j_gene: TRBJ1-2; len: 14; v_gene: TRBV7-2; CDR3aa: CASSPGRNNYGYTF; CDR3nt: TGTGCCAGCAGCCCAGGACGGAACAACTATGGCTACACCTTC
d_gene: TRBD1; abundance: many; j_gene: TRBJ1-3; len: 16; v_gene: TRBV29-1; CDR3aa: CSAMTGTLVSGNTIYF; CDR3nt: TGCAGCGCTATGACAGGGACACTGGTCTCTGGAAACACCATATATTTT
d_gene: NA; abundance: few; j_gene: TRBJ2-7; len: 14; v_gene: TRBV7-9; CDR3aa: CASSPGSLVYEQYF; CDR3nt: TGTGCCAGCAGCCCCGGGTCCCTGGTCTACGAGCAGTACTTC
d_gene: NA; abundance: NA; j_gene: TRBJ2-3; len: 14; v_gene: TRBV20-1; CDR3aa: CSAPREGGTDTQYF; CDR3nt: TGCAGTGCTCCCAGGGAAGGTGGCACAGATACGCAGTATTTT
d_gene: NA; abundance: NA; j_gene: TRBJ1-2; len: 13; v_gene: TRBV13; CDR3aa: CASRLRGFHGYTF; CDR3nt: TGTGCCAGCAGACTAAGAGGGTTTCATGGCTACACCTTC
d_gene: TRBD2; abundance: NA; j_gene: TRBJ2-2; len: 16; v_gene: TRBV27; CDR3aa: CASTRGLAGGTGELFF; CDR3nt: TGTGCCAGCACCCGAGGACTAGCGGGAGGCACCGGGGAGCTGTTTTTT
d_gene: TRBD2; abundance: few; j_gene: TRBJ2-7; len: 13; v_gene: TRBV20-1; CDR3aa: CSARPAGDHEQYF; CDR3nt: TGCAGTGCCCGGCCAGCGGGAGATCACGAGCAGTACTTC
d_gene: TRBD1; abundance: few; j_gene: TRBJ2-5; len: 15; v_gene: TRBV7-2; CDR3aa: CASGPTGGRQETQYF; CDR3nt: TGTGCCAGCGGTCCGACAGGGGGCCGTCAAGAGACCCAGTACTTC
d_gene: NA; abundance: NA; j_gene: TRBJ1-2; len: 15; v_gene: TRBV5-6; CDR3aa: CASSLEVGLGYGYTF; CDR3nt: TGTGCCAGCAGCTTGGAGGTAGGGCTCGGCTATGGCTACACCTTC
d_gene: TRBD1; abundance: many; j_gene: TRBJ1-2; len: 17; v_gene: TRBV5-5; CDR3aa: CASSFQYGTGGIYGYTF; CDR3nt: TGTGCCAGCAGCTTCCAATACGGGACAGGGGGCATCTATGGCTACACCTTC
d_gene: NA; abundance: NA; j_gene: TRBJ2-7; len: 15; v_gene: TRBV7-2; CDR3aa: CASSRTRDGIYEQYF; CDR3nt: TGTGCCAGCAGCAGAACCCGGGACGGAATTTACGAGCAGTACTTC
d_gene: TRBD1; abundance: many; j_gene: TRBJ2-4; len: 15; v_gene: TRBV6-1; CDR3aa: CASRLTGGGQNIQYF; CDR3nt: TGTGCCAGCAGATTGACAGGGGGCGGTCAAAACATTCAGTACTTC
d_gene: NA; abundance: few; j_gene: TRBJ1-2; len: 13; v_gene: TRBV29-1; CDR3aa: CSVNRQFNYGYTF; CDR3nt: TGCAGCGTTAATCGACAGTTTAACTATGGCTACACCTTC
d_gene: TRBD1; abundance: many; j_gene: TRBJ2-2; len: 14; v_gene: TRBV29-1; CDR3aa: CSVVGQALTGELFF; CDR3nt: TGCAGCGTTGTGGGACAGGCTTTGACCGGGGAGCTGTTTTTT
d_gene: TRBD1; abundance: few; j_gene: TRBJ2-5; len: 13; v_gene: TRBV12-3/TRBV12-4; CDR3aa: CASSPGQGETQYF; CDR3nt: TGTGCCAGCAGCCCGGGACAGGGGGAGACCCAGTACTTC
d_gene: TRBD1; abundance: few; j_gene: TRBJ1-5; len: 16; v_gene: TRBV30; CDR3aa: CAWTRTGNVGDQPQHF; CDR3nt: TGTGCCTGGACACGGACAGGGAATGTCGGGGATCAGCCCCAGCATTTT
d_gene: NA; abundance: many; j_gene: TRBJ1-3; len: 17; v_gene: TRBV7-9; CDR3aa: CASSLSGTGKTGNTIYF; CDR3nt: TGTGCCAGCAGCTTATCTGGAACAGGGAAGACTGGAAACACCATATATTTT
d_gene: TRBD1; abundance: once; j_gene: TRBJ2-1; len: 14; v_gene: TRBV4-2; CDR3aa: CASSQGASYNEQFF; CDR3nt: TGTGCCAGCAGTCAGGGGGCATCCTACAATGAGCAGTTCTTC
d_gene: NA; abundance: NA; j_gene: TRBJ2-1; len: 18; v_gene: TRBV6-2/TRBV6-3; CDR3aa: CASSYRGPPDPLYNEQFF; CDR3nt: TGTGCCAGCAGTTACCGGGGACCCCCAGACCCCCTCTACAATGAGCAGTTCTTC
d_gene: NA; abundance: NA; j_gene: TRBJ1-1; len: 13; v_gene: TRBV7-9; CDR3aa: CASSSETGTEAFF; CDR3nt: TGTGCCAGCAGCTCGGAGACAGGCACTGAAGCTTTCTTT
d_gene: TRBD2; abundance: NA; j_gene: TRBJ2-3; len: 16; v_gene: TRBV10-3; CDR3aa: CAISEPSGGPLVTQYF; CDR3nt: TGTGCCATCAGTGAGCCCAGCGGGGGGCCTCTAGTTACGCAGTATTTT
d_gene: TRBD1; abundance: many; j_gene: TRBJ1-1; len: 15; v_gene: TRBV3-1; CDR3aa: CASSQEGSGQGKAFF; CDR3nt: TGTGCCAGCAGCCAAGAGGGATCGGGACAGGGGAAAGCTTTCTTT
d_gene: NA; abundance: few; j_gene: TRBJ1-1; len: 13; v_gene: TRBV10-3; CDR3aa: CAIKTDKNTEAFF; CDR3nt: TGTGCCATCAAGACAGACAAGAACACTGAAGCTTTCTTT
d_gene: TRBD1; abundance: many; j_gene: TRBJ1-1; len: 16; v_gene: TRBV5-1; CDR3aa: CASSRIQGARITEAFF; CDR3nt: TGCGCCAGCAGCCGTATACAGGGGGCGCGTATCACTGAAGCTTTCTTT
d_gene: NA; abundance: many; j_gene: TRBJ1-2; len: 13; v_gene: TRBV27; CDR3aa: CASIPYHNYGYTF; CDR3nt: TGTGCCAGCATTCCCTACCATAACTATGGCTACACCTTC
d_gene: TRBD1; abundance: many; j_gene: TRBJ2-3; len: 15; v_gene: TRBV5-1; CDR3aa: CASSLMTGGTDTQYF; CDR3nt: TGCGCCAGCAGCTTGATGACAGGGGGCACAGATACGCAGTATTTT
d_gene: TRBD1; abundance: many; j_gene: TRBJ1-2; len: 14; v_gene: TRBV19; CDR3aa: CASSIQQGNDGYTF; CDR3nt: TGTGCCAGTAGTATTCAACAGGGGAATGATGGCTACACCTTC
d_gene: NA; abundance: many; j_gene: TRBJ1-1; len: 14; v_gene: TRBV4-3; CDR3aa: CASSQDRGGPEAFF; CDR3nt: TGCGCCAGCAGCCAAGATAGAGGGGGACCCGAAGCTTTCTTT
d_gene: NA; abundance: NA; j_gene: TRBJ2-3; len: 15; v_gene: TRBV20-1; CDR3aa: CSASGAPHGTDTQYF; CDR3nt: TGCAGTGCTAGCGGGGCTCCTCATGGCACAGATACGCAGTATTTT
d_gene: NA; abundance: many; j_gene: TRBJ2-5; len: 12; v_gene: TRBV7-9; CDR3aa: CASNSGTETQYF; CDR3nt: TGTGCCAGCAACTCGGGTACAGAGACCCAGTACTTC
d_gene: NA; abundance: NA; j_gene: TRBJ2-7; len: 15; v_gene: TRBV12-3/TRBV12-4; CDR3aa: CASSAPRAAHYEQYF; CDR3nt: TGTGCCAGCAGTGCACCCAGGGCAGCCCACTACGAGCAGTACTTC
d_gene: NA; abundance: NA; j_gene: TRBJ2-1; len: 11; v_gene: TRBV20-1; CDR3aa: CSARPGNEQFF; CDR3nt: TGCAGTGCCAGACCGGGTAATGAGCAGTTCTTC
d_gene: TRBD2; abundance: many; j_gene: TRBJ2-1; len: 14; v_gene: TRBV12-3/TRBV12-4; CDR3aa: CASSFSSGTNEQFF; CDR3nt: TGTGCCAGCAGTTTCTCTAGCGGGACGAATGAGCAGTTCTTC
d_gene: TRBD2; abundance: many; j_gene: TRBJ2-7; len: 16; v_gene: TRBV7-8; CDR3aa: CASSDLTVSGFYEQYF; CDR3nt: TGTGCCAGCAGCGACCTAACCGTTAGCGGGTTTTACGAGCAGTACTTC
d_gene: NA; abundance: many; j_gene: TRBJ1-5; len: 15; v_gene: TRBV28; CDR3aa: CASSLRQSSNQPQHF; CDR3nt: TGTGCCAGCAGTTTAAGGCAGTCTAGCAATCAGCCCCAGCATTTT
d_gene: TRBD1; abundance: many; j_gene: TRBJ2-5; len: 13; v_gene: TRBV20-1; CDR3aa: CSARRTGGETQYF; CDR3nt: TGCAGTGCTAGACGGACAGGGGGCGAGACCCAGTACTTC
d_gene: NA; abundance: many; j_gene: TRBJ2-5; len: 16; v_gene: TRBV5-1; CDR3aa: CASSLGVRTKQETQYF; CDR3nt: TGCGCCAGCAGCTTGGGTGTAAGAACAAAACAAGAGACCCAGTACTTC
d_gene: TRBD1; abundance: many; j_gene: TRBJ1-4; len: 13; v_gene: TRBV20-1; CDR3aa: CSASSGGREKLFF; CDR3nt: TGCAGTGCTAGTTCAGGGGGCCGGGAAAAACTGTTTTTT
d_gene: NA; abundance: many; j_gene: TRBJ2-1; len: 17; v_gene: TRBV5-1; CDR3aa: CASSKANRALPYNEQFF; CDR3nt: TGCGCCAGCAGCAAGGCTAACCGGGCCCTACCCTACAATGAGCAGTTCTTC
d_gene: TRBD2; abundance: few; j_gene: TRBJ2-3; len: 13; v_gene: TRBV7-2; CDR3aa: CASSAGGTDTQYF; CDR3nt: TGTGCCAGCTCCGCGGGGGGCACAGATACGCAGTATTTT
d_gene: NA; abundance: many; j_gene: TRBJ2-1; len: 17; v_gene: TRBV21-1; CDR3aa: CASSTGFLAGVIDEQFF; CDR3nt: TGTGCCAGCAGCACAGGGTTTCTAGCGGGAGTAATCGATGAGCAGTTCTTC
d_gene: NA; abundance: many; j_gene: TRBJ1-1; len: 12; v_gene: TRBV28; CDR3aa: CASSLITNEAFF; CDR3nt: TGTGCCAGCAGTTTAATCACAAATGAAGCTTTCTTT
d_gene: NA; abundance: many; j_gene: TRBJ2-1; len: 15; v_gene: TRBV12-3/TRBV12-4; CDR3aa: CASSRVREKANEQFF; CDR3nt: TGTGCCAGCAGCAGGGTCCGGGAGAAAGCCAATGAGCAGTTCTTC
d_gene: TRBD1; abundance: few; j_gene: TRBJ2-3; len: 15; v_gene: TRBV7-3; CDR3aa: CASSLLGQGRDTQYF; CDR3nt: TGTGCCAGCAGCTTACTCGGACAGGGTAGAGATACGCAGTATTTT
d_gene: TRBD2; abundance: NA; j_gene: TRBJ2-3; len: 15; v_gene: TRBV20-1; CDR3aa: CSAIGVRGDTDTQYF; CDR3nt: TGCAGTGCTATTGGAGTGCGGGGGGACACAGATACGCAGTATTTT
d_gene: TRBD2; abundance: NA; j_gene: TRBJ2-2; len: 16; v_gene: TRBV5-1; CDR3aa: CASSLGPSGGTGELFF; CDR3nt: TGCGCCAGCAGCCTGGGTCCTAGCGGGGGCACCGGGGAGCTGTTTTTT
d_gene: NA; abundance: many; j_gene: TRBJ2-1; len: 14; v_gene: TRBV20-1; CDR3aa: CSARGPGGPHEQFF; CDR3nt: TGCAGTGCTAGAGGACCCGGGGGCCCACATGAGCAGTTCTTC